This T cell receptor beta chain is drawn from a study of blood T cell repertoires in COVID-19. The wider study: COVID-19 samples from acute and convalescent phases originated in the United States, Italy and Spain. The cDNA or gDNA used as material had been derived from T cells, B-cell-depleted T cells, or PBMCs.

In the authors' methods: The assay estimated nucleated cells by amplifying reference gene primers. Generated by immunoSEQ multiplex PCR, the TCRdb table keeps only in-frame clones and is missing some. D and trimming were read from the DNA, whereas the V and J calls and clone size are those reported in that table. The sample holds roughly 90,000 clones, approximately 80% seen once. CDR3 size: 15 residues. CDR1 and CDR2 from the germline V gene are MNHEY and SMNVEV (reference sequence). The junction had 8 bases not matched to a gene; V was cut back by 6 bases and J by 3 bases. Sequencing input: peripheral blood. This TCR came from a man aged 50-60 years with acute or convalescent COVID-19. This chain joins TRBV27 and TRBJ2-1, with 7 positions matching TRBD2. CDR3 nucleotides: TGTGCCAGCAGGAGGGCCGGGACTAACTACAATGAGCAGTTCTTC. Translated, it gives CASRRAGTNYNEQFF.